This T cell receptor (beta chain) was retrieved from a study of blood T cells in healthy people across ages. PCR was performed a second time for about 7 to 11 cycles using a sample-barcoded 5' primer and a J-beta primer mix. TCRdb fed the 5' RACE reads into MiXCR, producing one record per CDR3 protein. Of hundreds of thousands of distinct CDR3 sequences detected, 56% appear once; the ten largest clones hold roughly 25%. This clonotype was picked up a small number of times. The CDR3 runs to 17 residues. The V end was cut by 0 bases, the J end by 5 bases, with 19 bases between. Germline loops: CDR1 LGHNA, CDR2 YNFKEQ.

This TCR was recovered from a man aged 35 to 55 in good health. The chain has TRBV4-2 and TRBJ1-2; D not certain. The sample consisted of blood. DNA for the CDR3: TGTGCCAGCAGCCAAGATCTGGGGAGGCAGGCTTTGTATGGCTACACCTTC. As protein: CASSQDLGRQALYGYTF.